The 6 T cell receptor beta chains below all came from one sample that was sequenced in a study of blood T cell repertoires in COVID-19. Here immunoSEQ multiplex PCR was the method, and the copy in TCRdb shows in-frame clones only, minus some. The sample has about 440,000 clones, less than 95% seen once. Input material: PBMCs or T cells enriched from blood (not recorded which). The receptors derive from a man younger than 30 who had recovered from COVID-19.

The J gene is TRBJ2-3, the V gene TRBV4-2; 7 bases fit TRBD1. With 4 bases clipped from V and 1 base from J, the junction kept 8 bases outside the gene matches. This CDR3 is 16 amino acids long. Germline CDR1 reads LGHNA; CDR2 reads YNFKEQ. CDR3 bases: TGTGCCAGCAGCCGAGAAGGGGGCTCGGGCACAGATACGCAGTATTTT. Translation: CASSREGGSGTDTQYF.

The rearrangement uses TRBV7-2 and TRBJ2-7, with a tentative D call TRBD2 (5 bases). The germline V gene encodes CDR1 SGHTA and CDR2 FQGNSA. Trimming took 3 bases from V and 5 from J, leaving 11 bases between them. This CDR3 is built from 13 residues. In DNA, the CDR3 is TGTGCCAGCAGCTTGCCGGAGGTGGACGAGCAGTACTTC. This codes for CASSLPEVDEQYF.

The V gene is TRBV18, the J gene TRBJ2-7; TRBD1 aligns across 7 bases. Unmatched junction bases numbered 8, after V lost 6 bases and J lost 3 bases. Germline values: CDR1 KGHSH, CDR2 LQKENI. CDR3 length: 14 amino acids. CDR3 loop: CASSQSRDSYEQYF. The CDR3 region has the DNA TGTGCCAGCTCGCAAAGCCGGGACAGCTACGAGCAGTACTTC.

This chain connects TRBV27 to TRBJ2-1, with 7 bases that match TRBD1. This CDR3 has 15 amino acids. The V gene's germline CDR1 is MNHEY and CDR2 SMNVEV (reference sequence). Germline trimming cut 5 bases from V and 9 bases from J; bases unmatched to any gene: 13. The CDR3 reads CASSHRLGGLSEQFF. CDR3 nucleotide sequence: TGTGCCAGCAGTCATCGCCTAGGGGGCTTAAGTGAGCAGTTCTTC.

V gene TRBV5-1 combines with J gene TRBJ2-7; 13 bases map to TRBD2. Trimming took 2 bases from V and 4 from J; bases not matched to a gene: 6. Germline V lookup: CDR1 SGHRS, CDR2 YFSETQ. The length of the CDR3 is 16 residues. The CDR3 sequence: CASSFELAGGPYEQYF. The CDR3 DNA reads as TGCGCCAGCAGCTTCGAACTAGCGGGAGGGCCGTACGAGCAGTACTTC.

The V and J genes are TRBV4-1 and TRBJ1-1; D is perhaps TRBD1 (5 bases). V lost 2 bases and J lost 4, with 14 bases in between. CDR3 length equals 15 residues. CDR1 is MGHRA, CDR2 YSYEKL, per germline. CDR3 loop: CASSQLRGKFTEAFF. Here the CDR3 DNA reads TGCGCCAGCAGCCAACTCCGGGGGAAATTCACTGAAGCTTTCTTT.